This T cell receptor beta chain was sequenced in a study of T cell responses to AZD1222 COVID-19 vaccine. Study conclusions and caveats: Spike-specific TCR breadth and depth grew following two AZD1222 doses.

The CDR3 covers 13 residues. Per the germline V gene, CDR1 is SQVTM and CDR2 is ANQGSEA. J was trimmed by 5 bases and V by 4 bases; bases with no gene match: 7. Measured with immunoSEQ multiplex PCR; TCRdb has only the in-frame clones, and not every one. The sample has 100,000 or so clones; 70% to 90% are singletons. With regard to this clone: Its antigen is not identified.

The material sequenced was peripheral blood, taken on day 0 of AZD1222 vaccination. The rearrangement joins TRBV29-1 to TRBJ2-5; TRBD1 matches at 7 bases. The clonotype originates from an adult in good health. CDR3 nucleotides: TGCAGCGTTGCCCCGACAGGGATGGAGACCCAGTACTTC. The encoded protein is CSVAPTGMETQYF.